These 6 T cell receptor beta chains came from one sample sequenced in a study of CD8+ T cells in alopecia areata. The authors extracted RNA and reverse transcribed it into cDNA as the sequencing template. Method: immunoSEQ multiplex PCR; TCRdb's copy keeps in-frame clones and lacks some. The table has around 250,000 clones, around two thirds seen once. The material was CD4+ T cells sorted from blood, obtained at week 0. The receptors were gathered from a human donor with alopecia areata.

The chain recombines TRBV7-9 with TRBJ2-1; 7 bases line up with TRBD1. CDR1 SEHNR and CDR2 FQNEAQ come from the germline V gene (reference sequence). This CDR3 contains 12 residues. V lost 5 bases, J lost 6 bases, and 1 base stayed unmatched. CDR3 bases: TGTGCCAGCAGCCGGGACAGCAATGAGCAGTTCTTC. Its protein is CASSRDSNEQFF.

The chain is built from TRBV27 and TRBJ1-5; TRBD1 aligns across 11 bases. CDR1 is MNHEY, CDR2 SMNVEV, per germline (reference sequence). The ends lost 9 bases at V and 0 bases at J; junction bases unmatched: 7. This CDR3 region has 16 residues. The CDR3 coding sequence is TGTGCCAGTAAGGACAGGGGGCTCGTTAGCAATCAGCCCCAGCATTTT. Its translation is CASKDRGLVSNQPQHF.

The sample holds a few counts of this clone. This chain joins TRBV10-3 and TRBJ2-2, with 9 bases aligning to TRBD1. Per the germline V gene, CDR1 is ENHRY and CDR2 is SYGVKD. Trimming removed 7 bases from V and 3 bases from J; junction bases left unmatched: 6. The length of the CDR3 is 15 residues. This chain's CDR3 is CAINLRDRDTGELFF. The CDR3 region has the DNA TGTGCCATCAACCTCCGGGACAGGGACACCGGGGAGCTGTTTTTT.

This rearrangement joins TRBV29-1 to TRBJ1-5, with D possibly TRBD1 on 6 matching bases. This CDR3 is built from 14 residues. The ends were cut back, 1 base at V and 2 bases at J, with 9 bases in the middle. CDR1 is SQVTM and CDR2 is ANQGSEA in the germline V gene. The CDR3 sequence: CSVEGGGGNQPQHF. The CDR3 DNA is TGCAGCGTTGAAGGAGGGGGGGGCAATCAGCCCCAGCATTTT.

The CDR3 DNA sequence: TGTGCCAGCAGTCCGCGGACAGGGAAGCAGCCCCAGCATTTT. Its translation is CASSPRTGKQPQHF. J is TRBJ1-5 and V is TRBV6-5, with 8 bases matching TRBD1. This CDR3 region has 14 residues. After removal of 5 bases from V and 7 bases from J, the junction contained 7 bases not matched to a gene. Looked up from germline, CDR1 is MNHEY and CDR2 is SVGAGI.

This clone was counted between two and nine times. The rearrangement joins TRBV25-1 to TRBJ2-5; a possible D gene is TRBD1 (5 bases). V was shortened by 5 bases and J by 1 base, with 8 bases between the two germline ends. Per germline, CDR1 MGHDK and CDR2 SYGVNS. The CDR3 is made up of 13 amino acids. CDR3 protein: CASSPRAQETQYF. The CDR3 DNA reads TGTGCCAGCAGTCCCAGGGCCCAAGAGACCCAGTACTTC.